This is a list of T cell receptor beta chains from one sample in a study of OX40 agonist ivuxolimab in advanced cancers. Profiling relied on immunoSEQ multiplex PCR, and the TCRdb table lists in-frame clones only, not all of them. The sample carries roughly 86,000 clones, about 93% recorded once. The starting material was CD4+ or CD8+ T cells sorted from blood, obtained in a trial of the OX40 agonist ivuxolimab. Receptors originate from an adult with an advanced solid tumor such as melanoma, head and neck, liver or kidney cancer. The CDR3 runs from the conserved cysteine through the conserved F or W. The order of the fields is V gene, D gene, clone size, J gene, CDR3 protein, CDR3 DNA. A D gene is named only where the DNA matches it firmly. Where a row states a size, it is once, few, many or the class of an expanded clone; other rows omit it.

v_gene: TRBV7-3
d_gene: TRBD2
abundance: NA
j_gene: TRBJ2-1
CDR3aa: CASSLTLTSGGKQFF
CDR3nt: TGTGCCAGCAGCTTAACCCTGACTAGCGGGGGGAAGCAGTTCTTC

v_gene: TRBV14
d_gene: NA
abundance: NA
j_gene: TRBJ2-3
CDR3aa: CASSQGRHIVTDTQYF
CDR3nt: TGTGCCAGCAGCCAAGGAAGGCATATCGTCACAGATACGCAGTATTTT

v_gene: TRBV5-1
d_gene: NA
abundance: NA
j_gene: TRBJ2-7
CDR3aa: CASSFGGQSHEQYF
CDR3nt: TGCGCCAGCAGCTTCGGTGGGCAGTCCCACGAGCAGTACTTC

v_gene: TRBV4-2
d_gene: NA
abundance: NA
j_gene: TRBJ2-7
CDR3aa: CASSPQEDRGSYEQYF
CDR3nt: TGTGCCAGCAGCCCCCAAGAGGATAGGGGATCCTACGAGCAGTACTTC

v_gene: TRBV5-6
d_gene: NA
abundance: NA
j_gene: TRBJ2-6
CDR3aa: CASSLRGRLSGANVLTF
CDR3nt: TGTGCCAGCAGCTTGCGGGGACGACTCTCTGGGGCCAACGTCCTGACTTTC

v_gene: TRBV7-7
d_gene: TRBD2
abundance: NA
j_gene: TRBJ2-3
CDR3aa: CASSLGLAGADTQYF
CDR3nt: TGTGCCAGCAGCTTAGGGCTAGCGGGAGCAGATACGCAGTATTTT

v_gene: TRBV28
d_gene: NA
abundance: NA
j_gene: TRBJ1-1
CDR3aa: CASSFPGMNTEAFF
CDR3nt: TGTGCCAGCAGTTTCCCGGGCATGAACACTGAAGCTTTCTTT

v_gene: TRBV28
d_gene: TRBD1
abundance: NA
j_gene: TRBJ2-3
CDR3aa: CASRDRGQGARDTQYF
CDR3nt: TGTGCCAGTCGAGACCGGGGACAGGGGGCGCGAGATACGCAGTATTTT

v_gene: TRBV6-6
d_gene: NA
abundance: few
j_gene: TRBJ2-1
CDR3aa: CASSYSTGRSYNEQFF
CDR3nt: TGTGCCAGCAGTTACTCTACAGGACGCTCCTACAATGAGCAGTTCTTC

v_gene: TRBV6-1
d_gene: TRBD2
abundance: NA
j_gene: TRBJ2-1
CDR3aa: CASRPGLAFMNEQFF
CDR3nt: TGTGCCAGCAGGCCGGGACTAGCGTTTATGAATGAGCAGTTCTTC

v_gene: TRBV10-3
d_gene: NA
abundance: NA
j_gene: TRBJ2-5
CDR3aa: CAISESLGGETQYF
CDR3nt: TGTGCCATCAGTGAGTCGTTAGGGGGGGAGACCCAGTACTTC

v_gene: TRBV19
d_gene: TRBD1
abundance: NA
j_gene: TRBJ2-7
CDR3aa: CASSTAGGYEQYF
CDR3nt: TGTGCCAGTAGTACGGCAGGGGGCTACGAGCAGTACTTC